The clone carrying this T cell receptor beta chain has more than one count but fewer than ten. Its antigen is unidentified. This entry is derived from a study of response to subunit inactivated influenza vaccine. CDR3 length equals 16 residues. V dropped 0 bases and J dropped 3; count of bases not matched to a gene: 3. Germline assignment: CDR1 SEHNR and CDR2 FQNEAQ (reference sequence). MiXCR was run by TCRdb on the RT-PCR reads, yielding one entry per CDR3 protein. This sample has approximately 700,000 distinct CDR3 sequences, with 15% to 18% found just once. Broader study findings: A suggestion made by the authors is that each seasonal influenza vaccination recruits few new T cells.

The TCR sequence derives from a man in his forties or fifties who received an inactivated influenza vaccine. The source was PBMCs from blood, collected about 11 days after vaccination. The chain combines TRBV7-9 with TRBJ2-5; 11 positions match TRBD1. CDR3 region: CASSLARGQGEETQYF. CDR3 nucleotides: TGTGCCAGCAGCTTAGCGCGGGGACAGGGGGAAGAGACCCAGTACTTC.